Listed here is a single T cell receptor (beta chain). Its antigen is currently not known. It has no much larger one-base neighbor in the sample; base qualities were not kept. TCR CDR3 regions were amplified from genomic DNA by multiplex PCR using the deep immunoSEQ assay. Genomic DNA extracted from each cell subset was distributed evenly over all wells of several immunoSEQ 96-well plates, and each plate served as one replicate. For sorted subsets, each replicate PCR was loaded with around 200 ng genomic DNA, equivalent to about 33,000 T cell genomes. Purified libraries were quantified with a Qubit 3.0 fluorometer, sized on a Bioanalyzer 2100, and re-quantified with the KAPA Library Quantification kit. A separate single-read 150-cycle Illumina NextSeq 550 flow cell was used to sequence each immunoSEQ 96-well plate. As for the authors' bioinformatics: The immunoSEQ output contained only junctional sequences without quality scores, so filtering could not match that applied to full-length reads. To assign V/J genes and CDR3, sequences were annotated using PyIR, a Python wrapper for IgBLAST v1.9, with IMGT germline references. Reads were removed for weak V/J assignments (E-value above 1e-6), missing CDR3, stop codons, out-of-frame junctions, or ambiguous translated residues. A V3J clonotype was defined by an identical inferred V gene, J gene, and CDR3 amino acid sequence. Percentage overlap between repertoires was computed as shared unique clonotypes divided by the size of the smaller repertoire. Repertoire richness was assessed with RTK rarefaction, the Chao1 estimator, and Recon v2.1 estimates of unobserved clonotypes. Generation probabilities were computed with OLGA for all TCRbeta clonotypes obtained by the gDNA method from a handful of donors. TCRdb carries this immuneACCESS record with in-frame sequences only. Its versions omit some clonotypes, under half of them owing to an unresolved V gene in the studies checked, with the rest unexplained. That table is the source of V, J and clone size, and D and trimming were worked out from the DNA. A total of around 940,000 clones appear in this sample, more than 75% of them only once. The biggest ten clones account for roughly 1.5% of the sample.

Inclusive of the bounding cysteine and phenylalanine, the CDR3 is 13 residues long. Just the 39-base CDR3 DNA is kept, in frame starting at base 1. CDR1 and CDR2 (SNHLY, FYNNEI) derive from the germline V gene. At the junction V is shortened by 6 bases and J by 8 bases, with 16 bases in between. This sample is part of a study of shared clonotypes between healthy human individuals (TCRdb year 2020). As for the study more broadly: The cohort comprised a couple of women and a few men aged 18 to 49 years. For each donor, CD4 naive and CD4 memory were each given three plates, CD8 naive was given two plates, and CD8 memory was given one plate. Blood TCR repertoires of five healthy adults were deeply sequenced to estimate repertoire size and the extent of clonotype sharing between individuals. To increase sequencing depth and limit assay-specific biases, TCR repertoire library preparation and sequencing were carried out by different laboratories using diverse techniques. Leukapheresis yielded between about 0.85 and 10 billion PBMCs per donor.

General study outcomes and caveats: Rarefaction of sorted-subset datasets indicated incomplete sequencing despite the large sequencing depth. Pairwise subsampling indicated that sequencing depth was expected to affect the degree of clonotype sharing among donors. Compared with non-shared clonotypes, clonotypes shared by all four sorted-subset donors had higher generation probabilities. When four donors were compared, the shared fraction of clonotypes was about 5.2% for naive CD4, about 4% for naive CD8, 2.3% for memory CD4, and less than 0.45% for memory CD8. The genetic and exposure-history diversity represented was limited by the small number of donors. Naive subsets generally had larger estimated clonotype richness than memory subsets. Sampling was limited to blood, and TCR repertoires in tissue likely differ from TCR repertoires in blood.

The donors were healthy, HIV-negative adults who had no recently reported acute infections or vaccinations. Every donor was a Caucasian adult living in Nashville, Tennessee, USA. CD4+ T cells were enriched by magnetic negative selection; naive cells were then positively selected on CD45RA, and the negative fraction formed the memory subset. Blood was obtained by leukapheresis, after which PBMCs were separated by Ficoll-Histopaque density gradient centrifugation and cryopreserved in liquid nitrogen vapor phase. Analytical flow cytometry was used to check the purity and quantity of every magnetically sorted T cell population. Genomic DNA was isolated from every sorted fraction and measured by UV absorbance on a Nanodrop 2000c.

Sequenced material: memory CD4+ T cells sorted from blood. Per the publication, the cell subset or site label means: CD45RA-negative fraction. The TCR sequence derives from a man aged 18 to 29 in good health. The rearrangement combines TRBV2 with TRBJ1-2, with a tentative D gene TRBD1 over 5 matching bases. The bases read TGTGCCAGCAGAACGGGGCAGTCTGGGGGCTACACCTTC. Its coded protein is CASRTGQSGGYTF.